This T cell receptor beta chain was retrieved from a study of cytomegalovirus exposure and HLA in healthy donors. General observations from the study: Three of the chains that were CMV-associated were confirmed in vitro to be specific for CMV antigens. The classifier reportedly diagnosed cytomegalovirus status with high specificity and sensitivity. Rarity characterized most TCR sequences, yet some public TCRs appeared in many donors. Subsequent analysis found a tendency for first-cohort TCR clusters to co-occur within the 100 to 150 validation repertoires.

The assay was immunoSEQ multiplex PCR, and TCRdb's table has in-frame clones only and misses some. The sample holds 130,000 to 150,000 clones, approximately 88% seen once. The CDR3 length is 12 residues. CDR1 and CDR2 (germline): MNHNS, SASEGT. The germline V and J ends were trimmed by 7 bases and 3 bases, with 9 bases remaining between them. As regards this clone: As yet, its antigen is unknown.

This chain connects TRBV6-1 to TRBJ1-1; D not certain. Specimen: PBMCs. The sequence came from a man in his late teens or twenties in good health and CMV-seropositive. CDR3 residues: CASTQDYTEAFF. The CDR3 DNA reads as TGTGCCAGCACCCAGGATTACACTGAAGCTTTCTTT.